This T cell receptor (beta chain) stems from a study of shared clonotypes between healthy human individuals. Overall study results and limits: An expected dependence of interdonor clonotype sharing on sequencing depth was noted.

V gave up 6 bases and J gave up 1 base, with 12 bases separating them. CDR3 size: 15 residues. Germline CDR1 is MDHEN and CDR2 is SYDVKM. With regard to this clone: As yet, its antigen is unknown.

TCRdb's table, derived via immunoSEQ multiplex PCR, lists solely in-frame clones and lacks some. The sample contains about 2.4 million clones, roughly 93% of which appear only once. This TCR was sampled from a man aged 18-30 years in good health. Some clones in this sample may be carry-over from other donors' samples. Source material: naive CD4+ T cells from PBMCs. The subset: CD45RA+ positively selected. This chain connects TRBV28 to TRBJ2-2; D assignment may be TRBD1 or TRBD2 (5 bases each). The CDR3: CASSGTDKNTGELFF. The CDR3 region has the DNA TGTGCCAGCAGCGGGACGGACAAGAACACCGGGGAGCTGTTTTTT.